The 28 T cell receptor beta chains below come from one sample, sequenced in a study of PD-1 blockade in classical Hodgkin lymphoma. Clones were sequenced by immunoSEQ multiplex PCR, and TCRdb holds only the in-frame ones, with some missing. The repertoire holds some 20,000 clones, with approximately 73% as singletons. Time point here: cycle 4 day 1 (C4D1), after 6 weeks of nivolumab. All patients experienced relapse after autologous stem cell transplantation, and brentuximab vedotin exposure was variable. The starting material was peripheral blood mononuclear cells (PBMCs), obtained before the fourth cycle of nivolumab. The receptor source for this set is a human donor with classical Hodgkin lymphoma.

The chain carries TRBV5-1 and TRBJ1-3, with a weak D call TRBD1 (6 bases). V dropped 7 bases and J dropped 2 bases, with 13 bases sitting between them. This CDR3 comprises 14 residues. CDR1 SGHRS and CDR2 YFSETQ come from the germline V gene. The CDR3 DNA reads as TGCGCCAGCGCCGAGGGGGTAACTGGAAACACCATATATTTT. It encodes CASAEGVTGNTIYF.

The chain has TRBV2 and TRBJ2-1; 13 bases map to TRBD2. Germline CDR1 reads SNHLY; CDR2 reads FYNNEI. After removal of 5 bases from V and 7 bases from J, the junction contained 2 bases not matched to a gene. The CDR3 length is 14 residues. This CDR3 is CASSRLAGGNEQFF. The CDR3 DNA sequence: TGTGCCAGCAGTCGACTAGCGGGGGGAAATGAGCAGTTCTTC.

Comments on this clone: The junction does not match germline at one end; this may be a read error. J is TRBJ2-3 and V is TRBV6-5; TRBD1 agrees at 8 bases. The CDR3 has 14 amino acids. Germline CDR1 is MNHEY and CDR2 is SVGAGI. The CDR3, as DNA: TGTGCCAGCAGTTACTCGTGGTTCCGGACAGGGATAATTTTT. It specifies CASSYSWFRTGIIF.

This clone was observed a single time. The gene calls are TRBV18 and TRBJ1-2; the match to TRBD1 covers 8 bases. J gave up 2 bases and V 3 bases, and 2 bases lay outside the gene matches. The CDR3 has 14 residues. Germline V CDR1 and CDR2: KGHSH, LQKENI. This CDR3 is CASSPDRANYGYTF. The CDR3, as DNA: TGTGCCAGCTCACCGGACAGGGCGAACTATGGCTACACCTTC.

V is TRBV28 and J is TRBJ1-4, with 9 positions matching TRBD1. This CDR3 has 15 residues. Trimming at V came to 5 bases and at J to 10 bases, leaving 11 bases not matched to a gene. The germline V gene encodes CDR1 MDHEN and CDR2 SYDVKM. For the CDR3, the DNA is TGTGCCAGCAGTGGCTCGGGGACAGGGTTGGGAAAACTGTTTTTT. It is translated as CASSGSGTGLGKLFF. The full variable domain, in which reference TRBV28 and TRBJ1-4 provide the parts outside the CDR3, is DVKVTQSSRYLVKRTGEKVFLECVQDMDHENMFWYRQDPGLGLRLIYFSYDVKMKEKGDIPEGYSVSREKKERFSLILESASTNQTSMYLCASSGSGTGLGKLFFGSGTQLSVL.

J is TRBJ2-5 and V is TRBV18; TRBD2 might be the D (7 bases). V was clipped by 4 bases and J by 5 bases, with 23 bases between them. The CDR3 is made up of 17 amino acids. Germline V gives CDR1 KGHSH, CDR2 LQKENI. Here the CDR3 reads CASSQTSGAGALETQYF. CDR3 bases: TGTGCCAGCTCACAAACATCCGGGGCGGGGGCGCTGGAGACCCAGTACTTC.

The V call is TRBV10-3, the J call TRBJ2-6; D uncertain. Per the germline V gene, CDR1 is ENHRY and CDR2 is SYGVKD. V was shortened by 10 bases and J by 4 bases, with 14 bases between the two germline ends. CDR3 length equals 14 residues. CDR3 nucleotide sequence: TGTGCCACTCAGGTAGGGTACGGGGCCAACGTCCTGACTTTC. Its protein is CATQVGYGANVLTF.

This chain uses TRBV9 with TRBJ1-3, with TRBD1 matching over 8 bases. The trim removed 3 bases at V and 0 bases at J, leaving 11 bases unmatched. The CDR3 is 18 residues long. CDR1 is SGDLS and CDR2 is YYNGEE in the germline V gene. The DNA of the CDR3 is TGTGCCAGCAGCGAGGGGCTTGGGACAGGTAACTCTGGAAACACCATATATTTT. Its translation: CASSEGLGTGNSGNTIYF.

V gene TRBV2 combines with J gene TRBJ2-7; D is ambiguous. This CDR3 is built from 11 residues. Germline V gene lookup returns CDR1 SNHLY and CDR2 FYNNEI. V was clipped by 5 bases and J by 4 bases, with 6 bases between them. As DNA, the CDR3 is TGTGCCAGCAGTCCGGAGTACGAGCAGTACGTC. It specifies CASSPEYEQYV.

This clone has just a few counts. The genes are TRBV7-2 and TRBJ1-4; TRBD1 matches at 7 bases. The junction had 6 bases not matched to a gene; V was cut back by 5 bases and J by 0 bases. Germline CDR1 and CDR2: SGHTA and FQGNSA. The CDR3 runs 16 residues. DNA of the CDR3: TGTGCCAGCAGCCAAGACAGGGTAGCAACTAATGAAAAACTGTTTTTT. Translation: CASSQDRVATNEKLFF.

The chain is built from TRBV19 and TRBJ1-6; 7 nucleotides match TRBD1. The CDR3 has 13 amino acids. CDR1 and CDR2 (germline): LNHDA, SQIVND (reference sequence). The V segment lost 4 bases and the J segment 7 bases; nucleotides outside the gene matches: 1. In DNA form, the CDR3 reads TGTGCCAGTAGTAAACAGGGGAATTCACCCCTCCACTTT. It translates to CASSKQGNSPLHF.

The V and J genes are TRBV28 and TRBJ2-7; no firm D call. The CDR3 is 15 residues long. V lost 1 base to trimming and J lost 3 bases, with 13 bases between them. Germline V gives CDR1 MDHEN, CDR2 SYDVKM. The CDR3 DNA is TGTGCCAGCAGTTTATTACAAGGCGGCGGCTACGAGCAGTACGTC. It yields the protein CASSLLQGGGYEQYV.

J is TRBJ2-5 and V is TRBV19, with a tentative D call TRBD1 (5 bases). Per germline, CDR1 LNHDA and CDR2 SQIVND (reference sequence). This CDR3 comprises 14 residues. V lost 2 bases and J lost 5, with 12 bases in between. CDR3 coding DNA: TGTGCCAGTAGTATAAGTCCAGGGATCGAGACCCAGTACTTC. Translation gives CASSISPGIETQYF.

This clone was seen a handful of times. The gene calls are TRBV27 and TRBJ1-1; the D gene is possibly TRBD1 (6 bases). V dropped 4 bases and J dropped 6 bases, with 15 bases sitting between them. Germline V gene sequence: CDR1 MNHEY, CDR2 SMNVEV (reference sequence). The CDR3 extends over 14 amino acids. This CDR3 reads CASSYTGRIAEAFF. The CDR3 DNA reads as TGTGCCAGCAGTTACACAGGGAGGATCGCTGAAGCTTTCTTT.

This clone has a single count. The chain joins TRBV7-8 to TRBJ2-5; D unclear. This CDR3 comprises 14 residues. The V gene lost 6 bases and the J gene lost 2 bases, with 13 bases spanning the gap. The germline gives CDR1 SGHVS, CDR2 FQNEAQ. The CDR3 coding sequence is TGTGCCAGCAGACACCGGGCCTGGCAAGAGACCCAGTACTTC. Translated, it gives CASRHRAWQETQYF.

This sequence joins TRBV7-9 and TRBJ1-4; the D gene is possibly TRBD1 (6 bases). Deletions cut 2 bases from V and 9 bases from J, with 10 bases between. Germline V CDR1 and CDR2: SEHNR, FQNEAQ (reference sequence). The CDR3 totals 13 residues. CDR3 residues: CASSLSGQQKLFF. The DNA of the CDR3 is TGTGCCAGCAGCTTATCAGGACAGCAAAAACTGTTTTTT.

This clone was detected only once. The chain joins TRBV29-1 to TRBJ2-3; 10 bases line up with TRBD2. This CDR3 has 15 residues. V lost 8 bases and J lost 4; bases outside the gene matches: 12. Germline values: CDR1 SQVTM, CDR2 ANQGSEA. The CDR3 DNA follows: TGCAGCATTCGGTCTAGCGGGAGTTGGGCAGATACGCAGTATTTT. It yields the protein CSIRSSGSWADTQYF.

The chain is built from TRBV6-5 and TRBJ1-1, with 9 positions matching TRBD1. The germline V gene encodes CDR1 MNHEY and CDR2 SVGAGI. This CDR3 is 15 amino acids long. The V segment lost 4 bases and the J segment 5 bases; nucleotides outside the gene matches: 8. CDR3 protein: CASSSTTGGGTEAFF. The CDR3, as DNA: TGTGCCAGCAGTTCGACGACAGGGGGAGGGACTGAAGCTTTCTTT.

This clone is a singleton in its sample. One end of the junction does not line up with germline, which may come from a read error. The chain uses TRBV5-4 and TRBJ2-6; no firm D call. Germline V gives CDR1 SGHNT, CDR2 YYREEE (reference sequence). This CDR3 is 15 amino acids long. CDR3 in amino acids: CASSSTMIGTNVLTF. CDR3 sequence (DNA): TGTGCCAGCAGCTCAACTATGATTGGGACCAACGTCCTGACTTTC.

This clone was counted a single time. The genes are TRBV6-1 and TRBJ2-2; no definite D call. Trimming cost V 4 bases and J 6 bases, with 3 bases left between them. The CDR3 length is 11 residues. Germline V gene lookup returns CDR1 MNHNS and CDR2 SASEGT. The CDR3 loop is CASSGSGELFF. The CDR3 coding sequence is TGTGCCAGCAGTGGCTCCGGGGAGCTGTTTTTT.

Only a few counts were recorded for this clone. For the CDR3, the DNA is TGCAGTGCTAGATTTTCCTACGAGCAGTACTTC. This encodes CSARFSYEQYF. The chain combines TRBV20-1 with TRBJ2-7; D is unresolved. Germline CDR1 is DFQATT and CDR2 is SNEGSKA (reference sequence). V lost 2 bases and J lost 1, with 3 bases in between. There are 11 residues in the CDR3.

This clone was seen only a few times. The V gene is TRBV19, the J gene TRBJ2-3; TRBD1 matches 8 bases. Trimming cost V 4 bases and J 4 bases; bases outside gene matches: 13. The CDR3 is 17 amino acids. The V gene's germline CDR1 is LNHDA and CDR2 SQIVND (reference sequence). DNA of the CDR3: TGTGCCAGTAGTAATCGAAGACAGGGGAGTAGTGCAGATACGCAGTATTTT. This encodes CASSNRRQGSSADTQYF.

V is TRBV2 and J is TRBJ2-1; 7 bases are a match to TRBD1. The V gene end was trimmed by 7 bases and the J gene end by 3 bases; junction bases not matched to a gene: 9. Germline assignment: CDR1 SNHLY and CDR2 FYNNEI. CDR3 length: 15 amino acids. DNA for the CDR3: TGTGCCAGCAACCGGGACAGCGTGATCTACAATGAGCAGTTCTTC. This sequence encodes CASNRDSVIYNEQFF.

The chain couples TRBV19 to TRBJ1-5; no firm D call. Germline V gene data show CDR1 as LNHDA and CDR2 as SQIVND (reference sequence). V lost 5 bases and J lost 6, with 8 bases in between. The CDR3 has 12 amino acids. CDR3: CASSALGQPQHF. In DNA form, the CDR3 reads TGTGCCAGTAGTGCGTTGGGTCAGCCCCAGCATTTT.

This chain connects TRBV30 to TRBJ2-7; D unresolved. The CDR3 length is 12 residues. Germline V gene data show CDR1 as GTSNPN and CDR2 as SVGIG (reference sequence). V lost 4 bases, J lost 2 bases, and 9 bases lay in between. CDR3 sequence (DNA): TGTGCCTGGAATGGCAGAACCTACGAGCAGTACTTC. It yields the protein CAWNGRTYEQYF.

The chain links TRBV27 to TRBJ2-1; TRBD2 aligns across 8 bases. CDR1 and CDR2 (germline): MNHEY, SMNVEV (reference sequence). Trimming cost V 2 bases and J 7 bases; bases outside gene matches: 19. The CDR3 consists of 19 residues. This chain's CDR3 is CASSLPVFTGAGRGNEQFF. CDR3 DNA sequence: TGTGCCAGCAGTTTACCGGTCTTTACAGGAGCCGGGAGGGGGAATGAGCAGTTCTTC.

In this sample, this clone turned up a few times. The chain carries TRBV6-6 and TRBJ2-2, with no clear D. The CDR3 loop spans 10 amino acids. Germline CDR1 and CDR2: MNHNY and SVGAGI (reference sequence). Trimming took 8 bases from V and 5 from J, leaving 3 bases between them. In DNA form, the CDR3 reads TGTGCCAGCGCTACCGGGGAGCTGTTTTTT. It specifies CASATGELFF.

V is TRBV29-1 and J is TRBJ1-2, with 8 bases aligning to TRBD1. The CDR3 consists of 14 residues. V was pared by 3 bases and J by 2 bases, with 5 bases of the junction left unmatched. In germline, CDR1 is SQVTM, CDR2 ANQGSEA. In nucleotides, the CDR3 is TGCAGCGTTGAGGGGACAGGACTAAACTATGGCTACACCTTC. Protein sequence: CSVEGTGLNYGYTF. Complete variable domain (other parts from reference TRBV29-1 and TRBJ1-2): SAVISQKPSRDICQRGTSLTIQCQVDSQVTMMFWYRQQPGQSLTLIATANQGSEATYESGFVIDKFPISRPNLTFSTLTVSNMSPEDSSIYLCSVEGTGLNYGYTFGSGTRLTVV.